Many counts were recorded for the clone carrying this T cell receptor beta chain. Its antigen remains unknown. This entry is derived from a study of T cells after yellow fever vaccination. Study-wide results and limits: The booster saw the reappearance of most primary-vaccination clones (roughly 97% CD4, about 90% CD8).

The germline V gene has CDR1 MNHNY and CDR2 SVGAGI (reference sequence). The ends were cut back, 6 bases at V and 2 bases at J, with 10 bases in the middle. The CDR3 length is 13 residues. In TCRdb, the 5' RACE reads were re-called with MiXCR into one record per CDR3 protein. The sample consists of about 130,000 distinct CDR3 sequences, about 7% of them appearing once. Source: CD4+ T cells sorted from PBMCs, taken 10 days after the yellow fever booster vaccination. The chain is built from TRBV6-6 and TRBJ1-2; D may be TRBD1 (6 bases). The receptor was isolated from a man in his thirties or forties who received the YFV17D yellow fever vaccine. CDR3: CASRLDSNYGYTF. DNA of the CDR3: TGTGCCAGCAGACTGGACAGCAACTATGGCTACACCTTC.